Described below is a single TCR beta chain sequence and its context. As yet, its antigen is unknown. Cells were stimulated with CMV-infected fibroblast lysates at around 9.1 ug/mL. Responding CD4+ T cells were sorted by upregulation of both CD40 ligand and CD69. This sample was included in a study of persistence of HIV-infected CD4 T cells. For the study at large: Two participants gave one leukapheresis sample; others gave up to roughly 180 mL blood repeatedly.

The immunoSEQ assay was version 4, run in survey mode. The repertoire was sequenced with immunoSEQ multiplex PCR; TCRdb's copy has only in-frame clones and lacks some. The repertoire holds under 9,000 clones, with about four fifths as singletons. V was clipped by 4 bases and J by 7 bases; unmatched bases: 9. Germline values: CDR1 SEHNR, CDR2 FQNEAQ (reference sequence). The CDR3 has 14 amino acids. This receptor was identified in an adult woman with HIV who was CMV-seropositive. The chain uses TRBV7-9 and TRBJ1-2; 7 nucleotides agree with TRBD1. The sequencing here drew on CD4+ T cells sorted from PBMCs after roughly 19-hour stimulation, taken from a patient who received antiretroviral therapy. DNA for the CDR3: TGTGCCAGCAGCTCCGTGACAGGGAGAAGTGGCTACACCTTC. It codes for CASSSVTGRSGYTF.